This entry lists 2 T cell receptor beta chains sequenced from one sample in a study of HIV-infected children after antiretroviral therapy interruption. The TCR library was built from RNA with a 3' RACE protocol and unique molecular identifiers. TCRdb redid the calling of the 3' RACE reads with MiXCR, one entry per CDR3 protein. Among about 15,000 distinct CDR3 sequences listed, roughly 3.4% were seen once. Treatment given: PENTA 11 planned treatment interruption arm or continuous ART arm. Sequencing used CD45RA+ CD4+ T cells from PBMCs, obtained from a donor given antiretroviral therapy, either interrupted or continuous. As to subset: naive CD4+ CD45RA+ CD45RO- T cells. These receptors came from a child aged 2 to 17 with HIV.

In this sample, this clonotype turned up many times. The rearrangement links TRBV29-1 to TRBJ1-6; 11 bases align to TRBD1. Germline V gene sequence: CDR1 SQVTM, CDR2 ANQGSEA. This CDR3 is built from 13 residues. J gave up 8 bases and V 5 bases, and 2 bases lay outside the gene matches. CDR3 region: CSVKGQGDSPLHF. CDR3 in DNA: TGCAGCGTTAAGGGACAGGGGGATTCACCCCTCCACTTT.

The table lists this clonotype with many counts. The chain combines TRBV10-2 with TRBJ1-1, with unresolved D. The CDR3 consists of 11 residues. The V gene lost 3 bases and the J gene lost 3 bases, with 2 bases spanning the gap. Per the germline V gene, CDR1 is WSHSY and CDR2 is SAAADI. CDR3 region: CASSEYTEAFF. In DNA, the CDR3 is TGCGCCAGCAGTGAATACACTGAAGCTTTCTTT.